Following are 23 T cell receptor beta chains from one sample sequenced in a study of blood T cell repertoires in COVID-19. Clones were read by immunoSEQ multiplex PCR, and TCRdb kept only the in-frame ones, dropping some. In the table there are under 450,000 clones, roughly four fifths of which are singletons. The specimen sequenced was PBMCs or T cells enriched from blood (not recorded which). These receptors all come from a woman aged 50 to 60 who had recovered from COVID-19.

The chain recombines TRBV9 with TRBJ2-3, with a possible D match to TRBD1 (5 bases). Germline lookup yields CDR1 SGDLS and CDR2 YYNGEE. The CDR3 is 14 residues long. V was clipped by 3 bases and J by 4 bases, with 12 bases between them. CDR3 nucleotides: TGTGCCAGCAGCGAGGCAGGGTATGCAGATACGCAGTATTTT. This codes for CASSEAGYADTQYF.

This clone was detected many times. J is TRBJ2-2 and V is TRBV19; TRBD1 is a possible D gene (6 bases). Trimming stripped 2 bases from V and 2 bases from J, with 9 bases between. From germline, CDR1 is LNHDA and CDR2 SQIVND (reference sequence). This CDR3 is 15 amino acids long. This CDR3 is CASSISGANTGELFF. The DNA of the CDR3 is TGTGCCAGTAGTATATCAGGGGCCAACACCGGGGAGCTGTTTTTT.

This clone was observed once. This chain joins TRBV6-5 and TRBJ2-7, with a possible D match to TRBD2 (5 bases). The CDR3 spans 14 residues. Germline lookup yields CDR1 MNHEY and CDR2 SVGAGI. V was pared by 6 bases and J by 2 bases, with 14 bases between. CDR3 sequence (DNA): TGTGCCAGCAGAGCGGACCGCAGAGCCTACGAGCAGTACTTC. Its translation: CASRADRRAYEQYF.

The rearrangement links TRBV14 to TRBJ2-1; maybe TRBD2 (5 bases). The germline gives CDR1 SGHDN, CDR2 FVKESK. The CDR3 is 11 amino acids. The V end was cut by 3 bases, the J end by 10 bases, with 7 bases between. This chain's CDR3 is CASSQGEEQFF. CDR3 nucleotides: TGTGCCAGCAGCCAGGGAGAGGAGCAGTTCTTC.

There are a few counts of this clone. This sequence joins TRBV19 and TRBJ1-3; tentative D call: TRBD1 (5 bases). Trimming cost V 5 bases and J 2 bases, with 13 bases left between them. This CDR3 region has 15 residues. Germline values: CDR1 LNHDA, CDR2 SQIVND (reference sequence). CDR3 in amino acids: CASSAATDTGNTIYF. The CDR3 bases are TGTGCCAGTAGTGCGGCGACAGATACTGGAAACACCATATATTTT. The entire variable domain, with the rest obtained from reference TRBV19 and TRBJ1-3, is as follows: DGGITQSPKYLFRKEGQNVTLSCEQNLNHDAMYWYRQDPGQGLRLIYYSQIVNDFQKGDIAEGYSVSREKKESFPLTVTSAQKNPTAFYLCASSAATDTGNTIYFGEGSWLTVV.

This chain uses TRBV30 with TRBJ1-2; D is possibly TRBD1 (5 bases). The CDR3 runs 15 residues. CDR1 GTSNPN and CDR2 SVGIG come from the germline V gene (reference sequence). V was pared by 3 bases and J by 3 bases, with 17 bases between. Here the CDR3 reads CAWSPGGVQYYGYTF. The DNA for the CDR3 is TGTGCCTGGAGCCCTGGGGGGGTACAGTACTATGGCTACACCTTC.

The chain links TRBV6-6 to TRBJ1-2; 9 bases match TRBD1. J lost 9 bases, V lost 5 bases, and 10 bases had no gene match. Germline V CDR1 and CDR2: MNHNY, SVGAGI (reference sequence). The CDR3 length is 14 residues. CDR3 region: CASSPTGGARSYTF. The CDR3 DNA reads TGTGCCAGCAGTCCAACAGGGGGCGCGAGGAGCTACACCTTC.

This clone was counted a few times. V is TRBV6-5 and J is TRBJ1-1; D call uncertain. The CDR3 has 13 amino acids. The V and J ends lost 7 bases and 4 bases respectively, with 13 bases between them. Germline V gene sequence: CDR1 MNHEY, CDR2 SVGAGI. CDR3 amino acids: CASTGRRSTEAFF. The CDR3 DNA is TGTGCCAGCACCGGACGGAGGAGCACTGAAGCTTTCTTT.

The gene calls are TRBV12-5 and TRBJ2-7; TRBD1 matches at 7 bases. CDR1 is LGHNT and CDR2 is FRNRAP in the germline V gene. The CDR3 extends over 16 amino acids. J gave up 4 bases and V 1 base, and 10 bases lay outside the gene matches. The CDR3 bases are TGTGCTAGTGGTTTGGAGTCAATCGGGACAGATTACGAGCAGTACTTC. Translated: CASGLESIGTDYEQYF.

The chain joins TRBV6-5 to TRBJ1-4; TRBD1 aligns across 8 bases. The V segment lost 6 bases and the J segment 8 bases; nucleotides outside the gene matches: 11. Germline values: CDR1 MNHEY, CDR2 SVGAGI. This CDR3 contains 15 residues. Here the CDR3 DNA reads TGTGCCAGCAGCTTCGGACAGGGCGGGGGCGAAAAACTGTTTTTT. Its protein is CASSFGQGGGEKLFF.

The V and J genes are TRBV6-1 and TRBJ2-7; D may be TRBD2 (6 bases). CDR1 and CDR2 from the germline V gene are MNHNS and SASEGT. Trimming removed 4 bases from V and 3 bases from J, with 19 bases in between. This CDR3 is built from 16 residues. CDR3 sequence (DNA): TGTGCCAGCAGTGTTTTAGGCGGGGTGGTGAGCTACGAGCAGTACTTC. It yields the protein CASSVLGGVVSYEQYF.

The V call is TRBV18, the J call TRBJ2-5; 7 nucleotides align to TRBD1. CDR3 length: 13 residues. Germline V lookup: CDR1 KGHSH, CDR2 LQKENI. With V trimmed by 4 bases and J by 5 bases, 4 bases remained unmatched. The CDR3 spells CASSRDRVETQYF. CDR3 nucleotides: TGTGCCAGCTCACGAGACAGGGTTGAGACCCAGTACTTC.

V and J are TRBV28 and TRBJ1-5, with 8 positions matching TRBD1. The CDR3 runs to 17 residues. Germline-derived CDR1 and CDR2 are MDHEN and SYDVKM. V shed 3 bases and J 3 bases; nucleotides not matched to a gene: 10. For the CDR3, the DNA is TGTGCCAGCAGTTTTCTCCTCGGACAGGGCCCCAATCAGCCCCAGCATTTT. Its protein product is CASSFLLGQGPNQPQHF.

CDR3 DNA: TGTGCCAGCAGCAAAGTTTGTATCTCTAAGGCGAGGGAGAGGGACTACGAGCAGTACTTC. Its protein product is CASSKVCISKARERDYEQYF. J is TRBJ2-7 and V is TRBV21-1; the table's TRBD2 call for D was not verified on the DNA. TRBV21-1 is annotated as a pseudogene. CDR3 size: 20 residues.

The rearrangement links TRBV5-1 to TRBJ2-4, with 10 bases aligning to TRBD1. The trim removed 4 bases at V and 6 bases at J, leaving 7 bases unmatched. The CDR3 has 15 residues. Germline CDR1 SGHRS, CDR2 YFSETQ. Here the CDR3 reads CASSNTTGGRNIQYF. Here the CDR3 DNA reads TGCGCCAGCAGCAACACGACAGGGGGCAGAAACATTCAGTACTTC.

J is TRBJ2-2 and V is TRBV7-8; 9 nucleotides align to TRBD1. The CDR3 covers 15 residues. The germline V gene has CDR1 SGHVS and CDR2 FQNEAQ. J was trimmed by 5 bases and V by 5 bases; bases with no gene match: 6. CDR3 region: CASSLKQGATGELFF. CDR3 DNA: TGTGCCAGCAGCCTGAAACAGGGGGCGACCGGGGAGCTGTTTTTT.

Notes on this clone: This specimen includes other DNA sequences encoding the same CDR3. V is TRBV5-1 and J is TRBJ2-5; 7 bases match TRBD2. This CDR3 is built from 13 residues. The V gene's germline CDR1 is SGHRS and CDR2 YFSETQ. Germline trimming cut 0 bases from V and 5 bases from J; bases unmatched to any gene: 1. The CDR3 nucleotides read TGCGCCAGCAGCTTGGGTAGCGGGGAGACCCAGTACTTC. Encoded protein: CASSLGSGETQYF. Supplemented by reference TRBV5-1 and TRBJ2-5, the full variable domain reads KAGVTQTPRYLIKTRGQQVTLSCSPISGHRSVSWYQQTPGQGLQFLFEYFSETQRNKGNFPGRFSGRQFSNSRSEMNVSTLELGDSALYLCASSLGSGETQYFGPGTRLLVL.

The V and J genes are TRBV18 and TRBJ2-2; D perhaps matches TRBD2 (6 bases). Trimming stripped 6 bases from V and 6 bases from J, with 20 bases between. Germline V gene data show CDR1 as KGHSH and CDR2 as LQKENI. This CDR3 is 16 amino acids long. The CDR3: CASSTFGGRDAGELFF. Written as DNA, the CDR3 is TGTGCCAGCTCCACTTTCGGGGGACGGGACGCCGGGGAGCTGTTTTTT.

Here the CDR3 reads CASSPRDRGWTEAFF. CDR3 DNA: TGTGCCAGCTCACCACGGGACAGGGGGTGGACTGAAGCTTTCTTT. V gene TRBV18 combines with J gene TRBJ1-1; 11 nucleotides match TRBD1. V lost 1 base, J lost 5 bases, and 3 bases stayed unmatched. The CDR3 runs 15 residues. Germline CDR1 is KGHSH and CDR2 is LQKENI.

CDR3 DNA sequence: TGTGCCAGCAGTCAAAACGCAGGGGGTGGTACGGATACGCAGTATTTT. This sequence encodes CASSQNAGGGTDTQYF. The V gene is TRBV7-2, the J gene TRBJ2-3; 7 bases line up with TRBD1. The CDR3 is made up of 16 amino acids. Unmatched junction bases numbered 15, after V lost 6 bases and J lost 6 bases. In germline, CDR1 is SGHTA, CDR2 FQGNSA.

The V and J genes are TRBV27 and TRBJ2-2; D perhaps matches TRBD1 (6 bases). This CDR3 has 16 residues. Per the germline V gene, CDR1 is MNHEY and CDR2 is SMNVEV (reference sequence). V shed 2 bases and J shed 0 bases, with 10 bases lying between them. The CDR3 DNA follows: TGTGCCAGCAGTTTAGGGTCAGGGGCGAACACCGGGGAGCTGTTTTTT. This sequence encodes CASSLGSGANTGELFF.

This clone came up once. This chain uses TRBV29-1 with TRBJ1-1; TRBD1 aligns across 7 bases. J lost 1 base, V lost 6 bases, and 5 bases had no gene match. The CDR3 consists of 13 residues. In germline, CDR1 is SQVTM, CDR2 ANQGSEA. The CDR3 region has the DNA TGCAGCGTCGCCAGACAGGGGAACACTGAAGCTTTCTTT. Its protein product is CSVARQGNTEAFF.

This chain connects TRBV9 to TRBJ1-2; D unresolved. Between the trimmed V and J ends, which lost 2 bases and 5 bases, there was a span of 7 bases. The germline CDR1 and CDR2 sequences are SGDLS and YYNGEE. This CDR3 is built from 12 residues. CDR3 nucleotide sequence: TGTGCCAGCAGCGTCACAGATTATGGCTACACCTTC. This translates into CASSVTDYGYTF.